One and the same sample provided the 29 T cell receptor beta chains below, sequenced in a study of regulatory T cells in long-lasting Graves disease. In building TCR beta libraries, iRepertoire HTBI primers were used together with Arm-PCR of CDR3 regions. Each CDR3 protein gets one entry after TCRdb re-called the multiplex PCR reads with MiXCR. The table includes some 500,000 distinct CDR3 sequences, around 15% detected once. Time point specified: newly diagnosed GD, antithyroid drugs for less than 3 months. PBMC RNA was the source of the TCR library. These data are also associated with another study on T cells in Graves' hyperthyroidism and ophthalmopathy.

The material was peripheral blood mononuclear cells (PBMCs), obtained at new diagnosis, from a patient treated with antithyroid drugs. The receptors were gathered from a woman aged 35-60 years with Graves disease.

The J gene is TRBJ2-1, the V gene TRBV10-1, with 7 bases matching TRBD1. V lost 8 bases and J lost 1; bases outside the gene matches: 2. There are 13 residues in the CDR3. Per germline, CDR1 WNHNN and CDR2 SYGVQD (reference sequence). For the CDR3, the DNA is TGCGCCAGCGCGGACAGGTCCTACAATGAGCAGTTCTTC. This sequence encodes CASADRSYNEQFF.

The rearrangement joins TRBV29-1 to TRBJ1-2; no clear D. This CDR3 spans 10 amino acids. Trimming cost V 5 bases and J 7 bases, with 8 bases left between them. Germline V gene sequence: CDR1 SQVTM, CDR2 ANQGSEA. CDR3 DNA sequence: TGCAGCGTTACCGACCTTGGCTACACCTTC. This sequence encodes CSVTDLGYTF. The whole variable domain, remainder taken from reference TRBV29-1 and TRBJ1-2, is SAVISQKPSRDICQRGTSLTIQCQVDSQVTMMFWYRQQPGQSLTLIATANQGSEATYESGFVIDKFPISRPNLTFSTLTVSNMSPEDSSIYLCSVTDLGYTFGSGTRLTVV.

The CDR3 DNA reads TGTGCCAGCAGTTTAGGGACAAAGAATGAAAAACTGTTTTTT. Encoded protein: CASSLGTKNEKLFF. The V gene is TRBV12-3 or TRBV12-4, the J gene TRBJ1-4; tentative D call: TRBD1 (5 bases). The CDR3 contains 14 residues. V dropped 1 base and J dropped 5 bases, with 8 bases sitting between them.

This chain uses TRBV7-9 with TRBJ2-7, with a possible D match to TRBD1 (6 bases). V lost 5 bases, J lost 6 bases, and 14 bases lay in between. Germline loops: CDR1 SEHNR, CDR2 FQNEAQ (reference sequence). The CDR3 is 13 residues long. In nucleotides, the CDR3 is TGTGCCAGCAGCCCTTATATACAGGGCGAGCAGTACTTC. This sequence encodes CASSPYIQGEQYF.

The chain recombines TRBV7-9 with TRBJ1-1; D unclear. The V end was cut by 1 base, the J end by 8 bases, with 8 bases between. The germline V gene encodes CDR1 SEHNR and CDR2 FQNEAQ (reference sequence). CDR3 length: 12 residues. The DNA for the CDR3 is TGTGCCAGCAGCTTAGGAGTTCTGGAAGCTTTCTTT. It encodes CASSLGVLEAFF. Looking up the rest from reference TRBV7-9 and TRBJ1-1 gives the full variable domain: DTGVSQNPRHKITKRGQNVTFRCDPISEHNRLYWYRQTLGQGPEFLTYFQNEAQLEKSRLLSDRFSAERPKGSFSTLEIQRTEQGDSAMYLCASSLGVLEAFFGQGTRLTVV.

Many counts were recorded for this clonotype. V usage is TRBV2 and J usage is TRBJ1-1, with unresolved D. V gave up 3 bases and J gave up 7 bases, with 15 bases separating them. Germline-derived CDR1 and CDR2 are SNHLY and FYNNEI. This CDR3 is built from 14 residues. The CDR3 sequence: CASSEQPFKGEAFF. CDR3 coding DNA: TGTGCCAGCAGTGAGCAGCCGTTTAAGGGTGAAGCTTTCTTT.

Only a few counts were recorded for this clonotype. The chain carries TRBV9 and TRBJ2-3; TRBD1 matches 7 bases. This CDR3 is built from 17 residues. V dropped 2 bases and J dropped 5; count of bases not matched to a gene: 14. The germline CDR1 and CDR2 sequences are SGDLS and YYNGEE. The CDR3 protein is CASSVSGRGYFGDTQYF. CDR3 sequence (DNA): TGTGCCAGCAGCGTTTCCGGCAGGGGGTATTTTGGAGATACGCAGTATTTT.

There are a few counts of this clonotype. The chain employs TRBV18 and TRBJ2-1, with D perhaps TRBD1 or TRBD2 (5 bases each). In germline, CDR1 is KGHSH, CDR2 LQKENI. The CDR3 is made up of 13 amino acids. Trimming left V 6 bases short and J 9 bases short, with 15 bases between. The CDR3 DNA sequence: TGTGCCAGCTCTCCCCAGGGAGAGGGTGAGCAGTTCTTC. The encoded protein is CASSPQGEGEQFF.

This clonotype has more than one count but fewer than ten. The chain's CDR3 is CSVPGPQTYEQYF. The CDR3 region has the DNA TGCAGCGTTCCGGGACCACAGACCTACGAGCAGTACTTC. The gene calls are TRBV29-1 and TRBJ2-7; D is perhaps TRBD1 or TRBD2 (5 bases each). The V gene's germline CDR1 is SQVTM and CDR2 ANQGSEA. This CDR3 comprises 13 residues. V lost 5 bases to trimming and J lost 2 bases, with 13 bases between them.

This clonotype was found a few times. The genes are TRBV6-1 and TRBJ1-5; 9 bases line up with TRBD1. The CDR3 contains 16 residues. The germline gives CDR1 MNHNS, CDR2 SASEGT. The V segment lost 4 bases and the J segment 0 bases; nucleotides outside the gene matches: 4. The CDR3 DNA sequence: TGTGCCAGCAGTGGACAGGGGGTTTATAGCAATCAGCCCCAGCATTTT. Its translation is CASSGQGVYSNQPQHF.

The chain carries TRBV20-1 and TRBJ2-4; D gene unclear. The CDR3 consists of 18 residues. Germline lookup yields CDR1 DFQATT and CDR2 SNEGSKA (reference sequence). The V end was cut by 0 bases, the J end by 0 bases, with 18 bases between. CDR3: CSARDTSAVLLAKNIQYF. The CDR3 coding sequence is TGCAGTGCTAGAGATACCTCCGCCGTACTACTAGCCAAAAACATTCAGTACTTC.

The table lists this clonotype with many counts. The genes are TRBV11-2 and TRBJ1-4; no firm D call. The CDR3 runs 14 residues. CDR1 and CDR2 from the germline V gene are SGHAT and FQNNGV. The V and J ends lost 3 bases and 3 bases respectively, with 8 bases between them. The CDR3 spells CASSFQVANEKLFF. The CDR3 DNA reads TGTGCCAGCAGCTTCCAGGTCGCTAATGAAAAACTGTTTTTT.

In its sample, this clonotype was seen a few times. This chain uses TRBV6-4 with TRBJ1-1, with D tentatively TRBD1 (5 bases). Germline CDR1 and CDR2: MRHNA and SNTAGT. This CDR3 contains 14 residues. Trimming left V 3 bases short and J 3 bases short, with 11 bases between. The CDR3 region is CASSEPGRDTEAFF. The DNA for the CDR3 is TGTGCCAGCAGTGAACCAGGGAGGGACACTGAAGCTTTCTTT.

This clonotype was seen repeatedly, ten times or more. CDR3 in amino acids: CASSPFWSHEQYF. The DNA of the CDR3 is TGTGCCAGCAGTCCCTTTTGGTCGCACGAGCAGTACTTC. The chain has TRBV6-2 or TRBV6-3 and TRBJ2-7; D remains ambiguous. The V gene's germline CDR1 is MNHEY and CDR2 SVGEGT. The CDR3 runs to 13 residues. Trimming left V 5 bases short and J 5 bases short, with 13 bases between.

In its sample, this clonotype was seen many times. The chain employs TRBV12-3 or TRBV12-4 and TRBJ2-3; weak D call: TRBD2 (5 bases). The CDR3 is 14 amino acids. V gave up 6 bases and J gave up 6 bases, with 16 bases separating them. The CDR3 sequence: CASRTPGSPDTQYF. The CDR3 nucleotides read TGTGCCAGCAGGACACCGGGAAGCCCGGATACGCAGTATTTT.

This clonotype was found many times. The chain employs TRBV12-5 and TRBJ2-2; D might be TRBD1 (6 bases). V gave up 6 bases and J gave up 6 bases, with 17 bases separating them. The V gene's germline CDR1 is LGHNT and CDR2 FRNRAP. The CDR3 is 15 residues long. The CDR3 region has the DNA TGTGCTAGTGGACCAGGGGTCCCCCTCCCCGGGGAGCTGTTTTTT. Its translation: CASGPGVPLPGELFF.

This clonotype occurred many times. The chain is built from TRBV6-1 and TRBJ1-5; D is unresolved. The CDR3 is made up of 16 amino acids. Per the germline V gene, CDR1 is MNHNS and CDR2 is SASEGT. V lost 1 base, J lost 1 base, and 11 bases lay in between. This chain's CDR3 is CASSEDWGRSNQPQHF. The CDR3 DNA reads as TGTGCCAGCAGTGAAGATTGGGGAAGGAGCAATCAGCCCCAGCATTTT.

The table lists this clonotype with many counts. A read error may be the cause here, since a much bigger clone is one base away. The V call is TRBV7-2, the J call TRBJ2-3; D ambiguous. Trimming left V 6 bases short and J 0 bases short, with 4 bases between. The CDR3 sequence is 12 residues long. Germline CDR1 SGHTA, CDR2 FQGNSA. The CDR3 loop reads CASRSSTDTQYF. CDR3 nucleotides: TGTGCCAGCAGATCTAGCACAGATACGCAGTATTTT.

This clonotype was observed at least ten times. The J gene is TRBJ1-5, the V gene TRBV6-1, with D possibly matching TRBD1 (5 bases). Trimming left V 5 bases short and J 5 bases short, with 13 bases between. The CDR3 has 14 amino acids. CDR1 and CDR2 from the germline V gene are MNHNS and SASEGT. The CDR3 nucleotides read TGTGCCAGCAGTCCACCGGACACTTATCAGCCCCAGCATTTT. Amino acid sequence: CASSPPDTYQPQHF.

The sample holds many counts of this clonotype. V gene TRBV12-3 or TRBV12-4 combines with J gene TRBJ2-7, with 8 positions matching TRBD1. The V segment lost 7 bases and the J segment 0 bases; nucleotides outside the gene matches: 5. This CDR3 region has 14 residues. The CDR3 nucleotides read TGTGCCAGCACCCGGACAGGGAGCTCCTACGAGCAGTACTTC. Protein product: CASTRTGSSYEQYF.

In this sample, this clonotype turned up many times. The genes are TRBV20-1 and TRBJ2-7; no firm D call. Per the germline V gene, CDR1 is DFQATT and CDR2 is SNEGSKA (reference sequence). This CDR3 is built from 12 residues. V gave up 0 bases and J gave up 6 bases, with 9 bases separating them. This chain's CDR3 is CSARDVAVEQYF. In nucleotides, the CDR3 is TGCAGTGCTAGAGACGTCGCGGTCGAGCAGTACTTC.

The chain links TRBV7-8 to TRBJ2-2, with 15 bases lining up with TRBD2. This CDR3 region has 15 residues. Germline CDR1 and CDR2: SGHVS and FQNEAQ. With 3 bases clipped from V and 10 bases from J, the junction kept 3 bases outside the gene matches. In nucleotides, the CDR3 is TGTGCCAGCAGCTTTGGACTAGCGGGGGGGTTGGAGCTGTTTTTT. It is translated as CASSFGLAGGLELFF.

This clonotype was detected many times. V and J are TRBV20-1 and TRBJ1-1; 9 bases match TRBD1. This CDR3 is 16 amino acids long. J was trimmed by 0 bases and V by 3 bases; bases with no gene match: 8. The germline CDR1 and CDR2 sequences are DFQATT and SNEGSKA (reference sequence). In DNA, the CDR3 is TGCAGTGCTAGTACCGCGGACAGGGGTGTGAACACTGAAGCTTTCTTT. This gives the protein CSASTADRGVNTEAFF.

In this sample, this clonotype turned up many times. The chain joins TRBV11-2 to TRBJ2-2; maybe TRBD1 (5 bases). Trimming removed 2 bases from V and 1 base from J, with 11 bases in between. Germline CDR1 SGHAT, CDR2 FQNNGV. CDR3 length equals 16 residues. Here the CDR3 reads CASSLFGQGNTGELFF. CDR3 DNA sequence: TGTGCCAGCAGCTTATTTGGGCAGGGGAACACCGGGGAGCTGTTTTTT. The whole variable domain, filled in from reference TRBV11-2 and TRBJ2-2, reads EAGVAQSPRYKIIEKRQSVAFWCNPISGHATLYWYQQILGQGPKLLIQFQNNGVVDDSQLPKDRFSAERLKGVDSTLKIQPAKLEDSAVYLCASSLFGQGNTGELFFGEGSRLTVL.

For the CDR3, the DNA is TGTGCCAGCAGCCTTAGCGGGGGGGCATATGAGCAGTTCTTC. Its protein product is CASSLSGGAYEQFF. The V gene is TRBV7-3, the J gene TRBJ2-1, with 11 positions matching TRBD2. The V and J ends lost 5 bases and 8 bases, in that order; junction bases with no gene match: 5. The CDR3 extends over 14 amino acids. Germline CDR1 reads SGHTA; CDR2 reads FQGTGA.

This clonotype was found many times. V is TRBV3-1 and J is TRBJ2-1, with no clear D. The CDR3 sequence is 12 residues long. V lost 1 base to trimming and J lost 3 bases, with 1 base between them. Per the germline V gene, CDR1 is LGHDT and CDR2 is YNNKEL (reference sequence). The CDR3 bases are TGTGCCAGCAGCCAAGTCTACAATGAGCAGTTCTTC. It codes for CASSQVYNEQFF.

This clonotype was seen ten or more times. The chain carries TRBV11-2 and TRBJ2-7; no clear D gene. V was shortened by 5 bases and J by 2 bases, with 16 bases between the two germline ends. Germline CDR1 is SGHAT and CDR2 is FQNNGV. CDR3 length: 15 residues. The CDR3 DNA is TGTGCCAGCAGCCAACGGACCCCGAAAACCTACGAGCAGTACTTC. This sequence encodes CASSQRTPKTYEQYF.

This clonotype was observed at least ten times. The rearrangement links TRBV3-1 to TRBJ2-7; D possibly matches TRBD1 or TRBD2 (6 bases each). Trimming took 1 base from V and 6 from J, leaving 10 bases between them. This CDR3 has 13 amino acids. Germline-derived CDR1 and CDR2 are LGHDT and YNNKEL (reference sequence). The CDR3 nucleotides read TGTGCCAGCAGCCAAGCACAGGGAGGCGAGCAGTACTTC. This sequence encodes CASSQAQGGEQYF.

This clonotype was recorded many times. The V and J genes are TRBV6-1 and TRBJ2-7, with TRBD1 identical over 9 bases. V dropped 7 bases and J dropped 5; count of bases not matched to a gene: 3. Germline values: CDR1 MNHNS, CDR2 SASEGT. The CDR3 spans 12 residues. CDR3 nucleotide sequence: TGTGCCAGCACCGGGACAGGGAACGAGCAGTACTTC. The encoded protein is CASTGTGNEQYF.